This T cell receptor (beta chain) was found in a study of molecular identifiers for immune sequencing clone quantification. Using a CD8+CD4-CCR7+CD45RA+ phenotype, naive CD8 T cells were sorted. As to this clonotype: Its antigen is unknown.

Previously described methods with listed TCR primers produced the bulk TCR libraries. Using its own MiXCR run on the PCR reads, TCRdb lists one record per CDR3 protein. The repertoire includes some 320,000 distinct CDR3 sequences, 24% of them detected once, and about 0.73% sits in the top ten. Findings and caveats of the study: Should identical TCR molecules share a barcode, the sizes of highly expanded clones could be underestimated. Whereas naive cells kept under 1% of molecules in clones above 20 RNA copies, such clones held over 98% in effectors.

Trimming cost V 7 bases and J 2 bases, with 12 bases left between them. Germline V gene sequence: CDR1 SGHAT, CDR2 FQNNGV. The CDR3 contains 13 residues. The chain combines TRBV11-2 with TRBJ2-7; D unresolved. The source is a human donor in good health. Some libraries in this study had Jurkat cell RNA spiked in. Sequencing was performed on naive CD8+ T cells from blood, with Jurkat cell RNA spiked in. Subset reported: FACS-sorted CD8+CD4-CCR7+CD45RA+ naive T cells. The CDR3 reads CASTPESAYEQYF. CDR3 coding DNA: TGTGCCAGCACCCCCGAAAGTGCCTACGAGCAGTACTTC.